This T cell receptor (beta chain) was identified during a study of blood T cell repertoires in COVID-19. Study as a whole: Whether acute or convalescent, the COVID-19 samples came from the United States, Italy and Spain. The cDNA or gDNA used as material had been derived from T cells, B-cell-depleted T cells, or PBMCs.

TCRdb's copy holds only in-frame clones and misses some; the assay was immunoSEQ multiplex PCR. The sample yields 200,000 to 250,000 clones, around 90% seen once. Germline V gene lookup returns CDR1 MDHEN and CDR2 SYDVKM. This CDR3 region has 13 residues. Participants were aged 18 to 89 years from around 25 US areas. Participants' own reports of clinical history determined their cohort assignment. Input material: PBMCs or T cells enriched from blood (not recorded which). V and J are TRBV28 and TRBJ1-5; TRBD1 agrees at 9 bases. This TCR was sampled from a man aged 30-40 years who had recovered from COVID-19. The CDR3: CAGRTGVSTPQHF. In DNA, the CDR3 is TGTGCAGGGAGGACAGGGGTCAGTACGCCCCAGCATTTT.